What follows describes a single T cell receptor beta chain. Its target is unknown. 13 Jbeta primers and 60 Vbeta primers were used for the PCR. Some clones are missing from TCRdb's copy, which holds only in-frame ones; the method was immunoSEQ multiplex PCR. The sample shows 50,000 to 80,000 clones, around 77% of them seen only once. These data are taken from a study of cytomegalovirus exposure and HLA in healthy donors. Study findings and constraints: Later, an analysis showed that TCR beta chains associated with HLA were more clonally expanded than others that were equally common. A few V segments could not be told apart, such as TRBV6-2 and TRBV6-3, and were left out.

Trimming removed 2 bases from V and 0 bases from J; junction bases left unmatched: 1. Germline loops: CDR1 LGHNA, CDR2 YNFKEQ. The CDR3 consists of 17 residues. This receptor was identified in a male donor in good health and CMV-seropositive. Material: PBMCs. The chain carries TRBV4-2 and TRBJ2-1, with 13 bases fitting TRBD2. The CDR3 sequence: CASSQTSGGASYNEQFF. DNA for the CDR3: TGTGCCAGCAGCCAAACTAGCGGGGGGGCCTCCTACAATGAGCAGTTCTTC.